This TCR beta chain was observed in a study of CD8+ T cells in alopecia areata. General study points: Elevated clonality characterized lesional scalp relative to normal scalp, particularly in alopecia totalis/universalis.

Germline loops: CDR1 SQVTM, CDR2 ANQGSEA. Trimming removed 7 bases from V and 1 base from J, with 7 bases in between. CDR3 length: 12 amino acids. About this clone: What it recognizes is unknown.

Extraction and reverse transcription of RNA yielded cDNA as the sequencing template. TCRdb's copy holds only in-frame clones and misses some; the assay was immunoSEQ multiplex PCR. The table has approximately 280,000 clones, about 62% seen once. Treatment of the sample: oral pan-JAK inhibitor, 5-10 mg twice daily. Researchers took lesional scalp punch biopsies and peripheral blood from people who were alopecia areata patients. The genes are TRBV29-1 and TRBJ2-2; a possible D gene is TRBD2 (6 bases). Source: CD4+ T cells sorted from blood, taken at week 24, from a patient treated with tofacitinib. The receptor's source is a human donor with alopecia areata. CDR3 sequence reads: CSAGLNTGELFF. In DNA form, the CDR3 reads TGCAGCGCGGGACTGAACACCGGGGAGCTGTTTTTT.